These 24 T cell receptor beta chains share one sample of origin, sequenced in a study of human T cells and chemical hapten exposure. TCRdb passed the RACE reads through MiXCR, listing each CDR3 protein once. This table holds around 300,000 distinct CDR3 sequences, roughly 6.9% found once. Time point meaning: patch test 1, 2 weeks after DPC sensitization. Treatment indicated: therapeutic diphenylcyclopropenone sensitization with weekly scalp DPC. Here the sequenced sample was whole blood, taken in connection with sensitization to the hapten diphenylcyclopropenone (DPC). These receptors all come from a woman under 30 with alopecia areata. Some clones in this sample may be carry-over from other donors' samples.

In its sample, this clonotype was seen many times. CDR3 protein: CASSRSGTSGGPDTQYF. Written as DNA, the CDR3 is TGTGCCAGCAGCCGATCCGGGACTAGCGGGGGCCCAGATACGCAGTATTTT. The rearrangement links TRBV13 to TRBJ2-3, with 14 bases matching TRBD2. V shed 5 bases and J 4 bases; nucleotides not matched to a gene: 8. This CDR3 region has 17 residues. The germline gives CDR1 PRHDT, CDR2 FYEKMQ (reference sequence).

This clonotype was counted many times. The genes are TRBV7-3 and TRBJ1-6; no definite D call. This CDR3 region has 13 residues. Trimming removed 3 bases at V and 5 bases at J, with 5 bases between. Germline V CDR1 and CDR2: SGHTA, FQGTGA. As DNA, the CDR3 is TGTGCCAGCAGCTTTAGTAATAATTCACCCCTCCACTTT. Residues: CASSFSNNSPLHF.

This chain connects TRBV12-3 or TRBV12-4 to TRBJ1-6; D may be TRBD1 (6 bases). CDR3 size: 13 residues. V lost 5 bases, J lost 10 bases, and 12 bases lay in between. The CDR3 DNA is TGTGCCAGCAGTCTCGCGGACAGCTCACCCCTCCACTTT. Its translation: CASSLADSSPLHF.

This clonotype appeared a few times. The chain recombines TRBV4-2 with TRBJ1-1, with 9 bases aligning to TRBD1. J was trimmed by 0 bases and V by 4 bases; bases with no gene match: 12. The CDR3 contains 18 residues. Germline CDR1 and CDR2: LGHNA and YNFKEQ. The DNA for the CDR3 is TGTGCCAGCAGCCCTGATGGGAACAGGGGGCGCGTGAACACTGAAGCTTTCTTT. Residues: CASSPDGNRGRVNTEAFF.

The V gene is TRBV2, the J gene TRBJ2-3; no definite D call. The germline gives CDR1 SNHLY, CDR2 FYNNEI. Trimming took 4 bases from V and 2 from J, leaving 10 bases between them. CDR3 length equals 14 residues. The DNA of the CDR3 is TGTGCCAGCAGTGGGGCTCCGGACACAGATACGCAGTATTTT. Translation gives CASSGAPDTDTQYF.

This clonotype was detected many times. The chain combines TRBV28 with TRBJ2-2; 7 nucleotides agree with TRBD2. CDR1 MDHEN and CDR2 SYDVKM come from the germline V gene. The CDR3 length is 14 residues. V lost 5 bases and J lost 7; bases outside the gene matches: 7. CDR3 nucleotides: TGTGCCAGCAGTCCCCGGGAGGTCGGCGGGGAGCTGTTTTTT. As protein: CASSPREVGGELFF.

This clonotype appeared many times. The rearrangement uses TRBV4-3 and TRBJ2-1, with 10 bases matching TRBD2. CDR1 is LGHNA, CDR2 YSLEER, per germline. CDR3 length: 18 amino acids. V lost 4 bases and J lost 1; bases outside the gene matches: 10. Written as DNA, the CDR3 is TGCGCCAGCAGCCCCCAGGGCCCTAGCGGGGGATCCTACAATGAGCAGTTCTTC. Translation: CASSPQGPSGGSYNEQFF.

This clonotype occurred a few times. V usage is TRBV12-3 or TRBV12-4 and J usage is TRBJ1-2, with D perhaps matching TRBD1 (6 bases). Trimming removed 7 bases from V and 3 bases from J, with 12 bases in between. This CDR3 has 13 amino acids. CDR3 region: CASNKGHDYGYTF. CDR3 nucleotide sequence: TGTGCCAGCAACAAGGGACATGACTATGGCTACACCTTC.

The CDR3: CASSPMDRGLNQPQHF. The DNA of the CDR3 is TGTGCCAGCTCACCGATGGACAGGGGCCTCAATCAGCCCCAGCATTTT. J is TRBJ1-5 and V is TRBV18; 9 bases align to TRBD1. Germline CDR1 reads KGHSH; CDR2 reads LQKENI. This CDR3 region has 16 residues. V dropped 3 bases and J dropped 3; count of bases not matched to a gene: 6.

This sequence joins TRBV11-3 and TRBJ2-1; 9 bases are a match to TRBD1. The CDR3 sequence is 14 residues long. Germline values: CDR1 SGHNT, CDR2 YENEEA. V lost 6 bases, J lost 5 bases, and 5 bases stayed unmatched. The CDR3 spells CASSTGTGHNEQFF. The CDR3 nucleotides read TGTGCCAGCAGTACCGGGACAGGGCACAATGAGCAGTTCTTC.

This chain connects TRBV7-9 to TRBJ1-5; possibly TRBD1 for D (6 bases). Trimming removed 4 bases at V and 9 bases at J, with 10 bases between. The V gene's germline CDR1 is SEHNR and CDR2 FQNEAQ (reference sequence). The CDR3 sequence is 12 residues long. CDR3 in amino acids: CASSYQGTPQHF. The CDR3 DNA follows: TGTGCCAGCAGCTACCAGGGGACGCCCCAGCATTTT.

This clonotype was seen a few times. The rearrangement uses TRBV12-2 and TRBJ1-2. TRBV12-2 is marked as a pseudogene. This CDR3 contains 13 residues. For the CDR3, the DNA is TGTGCAAGTCGCTTATCCGGTGAGAATGGCTACACCTTC. Protein sequence: CASRLSGENGYTF.

There are many counts of this clonotype. This sequence joins TRBV4-1 and TRBJ2-3; 10 bases fit TRBD2. This CDR3 spans 17 amino acids. Germline CDR1 and CDR2: MGHRA and YSYEKL. The V and J ends lost 1 base and 5 bases, in that order; junction bases with no gene match: 9. CDR3 loop: CASSQGASGGSGDTQYF. The CDR3 bases are TGCGCCAGCAGCCAAGGGGCTAGCGGGGGTTCAGGAGATACGCAGTATTTT.

The sample holds a few counts of this clonotype. The V call is TRBV7-9, the J call TRBJ1-2, with D unclear. The CDR3 is 13 amino acids. CDR1 and CDR2 from the germline V gene are SEHNR and FQNEAQ (reference sequence). Trimming shortened V by 1 base and J by 6 bases, and 9 bases separated the two germline ends. CDR3 DNA sequence: TGTGCCAGCAGCTTAGTTAAAGCGGATGGCTACACCTTC. The encoded protein is CASSLVKADGYTF. Full variable domain (missing parts from reference TRBV7-9 and TRBJ1-2): DTGVSQNPRHKITKRGQNVTFRCDPISEHNRLYWYRQTLGQGPEFLTYFQNEAQLEKSRLLSDRFSAERPKGSFSTLEIQRTEQGDSAMYLCASSLVKADGYTFGSGTRLTVV.

The chain employs TRBV27 and TRBJ1-1; TRBD1 matches 7 bases. This CDR3 spans 16 amino acids. V shed 2 bases and J 0 bases; nucleotides not matched to a gene: 6. The germline gives CDR1 MNHEY, CDR2 SMNVEV (reference sequence). DNA of the CDR3: TGTGCCAGCAGTTTAGGAGGGGACAGAATGAACACTGAAGCTTTCTTT. It yields the protein CASSLGGDRMNTEAFF.

This clonotype appeared once. The CDR3 loop reads CAISGQGKNRLRSEAFF. CDR3 DNA sequence: TGTGCCATCAGTGGACAGGGGAAGAATAGACTGAGGTCTGAAGCTTTCTTT. This chain connects TRBV10-3 to TRBJ1-1; TRBD1 matches 8 bases. Trimming cost V 4 bases and J 6 bases; bases outside gene matches: 16. Germline V gene lookup returns CDR1 ENHRY and CDR2 SYGVKD. There are 17 residues in the CDR3.

The sample holds a few counts of this clonotype. The chain has TRBV20-1 and TRBJ1-1; TRBD1 matches 8 bases. The CDR3 consists of 13 residues. Germline assignment: CDR1 DFQATT and CDR2 SNEGSKA (reference sequence). V lost 2 bases to trimming and J lost 3 bases; unmatched junction nucleotides: 2. The CDR3 loop is CSARLQGDTEAFF. The DNA of the CDR3 is TGCAGTGCTAGACTACAGGGGGACACTGAAGCTTTCTTT.

This clonotype was counted ten times or more. The V and J genes are TRBV4-3 and TRBJ2-1, with a possible D match to TRBD2 (5 bases). CDR1 is LGHNA and CDR2 is YSLEER in the germline V gene. Deletions cut 3 bases from V and 5 bases from J, with 20 bases between. The CDR3 is 17 residues long. This chain's CDR3 is CASSHLPGLMKDNEQFF. CDR3 nucleotide sequence: TGCGCCAGCAGCCACCTCCCTGGACTCATGAAGGACAATGAGCAGTTCTTC.

Concerning this clonotype itself: This may come from a read error, since a much larger clone is one base off. The chain has TRBV6-5 and TRBJ1-2, with TRBD1 matching 7 bases. V was clipped by 10 bases and J by 2 bases; unmatched bases: 7. The CDR3 has 13 residues. CDR1 is MNHEY, CDR2 SVGAGI, per germline. The DNA of the CDR3 is TGTGCCATCAGAGGACAGGACAACTATGGCTACACCTTC. It codes for CAIRGQDNYGYTF.

This clonotype has only a few counts. V gene TRBV6-4 combines with J gene TRBJ2-3; D is perhaps TRBD1 (5 bases). CDR1 is MRHNA and CDR2 is SNTAGT in the germline V gene. Trimming stripped 3 bases from V and 0 bases from J, with 10 bases between. CDR3 length equals 15 residues. The CDR3 loop reads CASSDTAGSTDTQYF. In DNA form, the CDR3 reads TGTGCCAGCAGTGATACGGCAGGGAGCACAGATACGCAGTATTTT.

The J gene is TRBJ1-3, the V gene TRBV25-1, with 7 nucleotides matching TRBD1. The CDR3 is made up of 16 amino acids. The junction had 3 bases not matched to a gene; V was cut back by 1 base and J by 0 bases. Germline V lookup: CDR1 MGHDK, CDR2 SYGVNS. CDR3 amino acids: CASSEWGDSSGNTIYF. CDR3 bases: TGTGCCAGCAGTGAATGGGGGGACAGCTCTGGAAACACCATATATTTT. The whole variable domain, remainder taken from reference TRBV25-1 and TRBJ1-3, is EADIYQTPRYLVIGTGKKITLECSQTMGHDKMYWYQQDPGMELHLIHYSYGVNSTEKGDLSSESTVSRIRTEHFPLTLESARPSHTSQYLCASSEWGDSSGNTIYFGEGSWLTVV.

The chain couples TRBV5-1 to TRBJ1-6; 9 bases map to TRBD1. The trim removed 4 bases at V and 6 bases at J, leaving 5 bases unmatched. Per the germline V gene, CDR1 is SGHRS and CDR2 is YFSETQ. The CDR3 spans 15 residues. The DNA of the CDR3 is TGCGCCAGCAGCCGGACAGGGGCGGGTAATTCACCCCTCCACTTT. It codes for CASSRTGAGNSPLHF.

This clonotype has only a few counts. The chain employs TRBV4-1 and TRBJ1-4, with D perhaps TRBD1 (5 bases). Germline CDR1 MGHRA, CDR2 YSYEKL. V was trimmed by 0 bases and J by 7 bases, leaving 9 bases between them. The CDR3 runs to 14 residues. The CDR3 reads CASSQDPGIEKLFF. CDR3 coding DNA: TGCGCCAGCAGCCAAGATCCAGGGATTGAAAAACTGTTTTTT.

The chain recombines TRBV6-1 with TRBJ2-4, with a weak D call TRBD1 (5 bases). CDR3 length equals 17 residues. Germline V gene data show CDR1 as MNHNS and CDR2 as SASEGT. The V gene lost 5 bases and the J gene lost 0 bases, with 17 bases spanning the gap. The CDR3 DNA sequence: TGTGCCAGCAGTTATGACAGCGCCCGCTTAGCCAAAAACATTCAGTACTTC. Residues: CASSYDSARLAKNIQYF.